These 3 T cell receptor beta chains came from one sample sequenced in a study of cytotoxic CD8 clonotypes in ibrutinib-treated CLL. The data were produced by immunoSEQ multiplex PCR, yet TCRdb's version contains in-frame clones alone and is incomplete. The table has 50,000 to 70,000 clones, nearly 55% seen once. Sequencing used PBMCs, obtained at disease progression, from a patient treated with ibrutinib. The receptors originated from a human donor with chronic lymphocytic leukemia.

The gene calls are TRBV6-1 and TRBJ1-2, with D possibly being TRBD1 (5 bases). Deletions cut 0 bases from V and 4 bases from J, with 9 bases between. The CDR3 sequence is 14 residues long. Germline V CDR1 and CDR2: MNHNS, SASEGT. The CDR3 protein is CASSEAQGSYGYTF. DNA of the CDR3: TGTGCCAGCAGTGAAGCCCAGGGTAGCTATGGCTACACCTTC.

The chain is built from TRBV5-8 and TRBJ2-3; 10 nucleotides line up with TRBD2. The CDR3 sequence is 15 residues long. CDR1 and CDR2 (germline): SGHTS, YDEGEE. Trimming took 4 bases from V and 0 from J; bases not matched to a gene: 2. CDR3 DNA sequence: TGTGCCAGCAGCATAGCGGGGGGCAGCACAGATACGCAGTATTTT. Translation: CASSIAGGSTDTQYF.

This clone was observed a handful of times. The gene calls are TRBV29-1 and TRBJ2-5; D is possibly TRBD1 (6 bases). This CDR3 spans 13 amino acids. V dropped 7 bases and J dropped 4 bases, with 16 bases sitting between them. Germline V gives CDR1 SQVTM, CDR2 ANQGSEA. The CDR3 nucleotides read TGCAGCGCCAATCGGGGCAGGGGAGAGACCCAGTACTTC. This sequence encodes CSANRGRGETQYF. Looking up the rest from reference TRBV29-1 and TRBJ2-5 gives the full variable domain: SAVISQKPSRDICQRGTSLTIQCQVDSQVTMMFWYRQQPGQSLTLIATANQGSEATYESGFVIDKFPISRPNLTFSTLTVSNMSPEDSSIYLCSANRGRGETQYFGPGTRLLVL.